These 3 T cell receptor beta chains were all obtained from the same sample, sequenced in a study of beta chain features in type 1 diabetes. What was sequenced were expressed TCRB transcripts, since all of the isolated RNA had been reverse transcribed. Method: immunoSEQ multiplex PCR; TCRdb's copy keeps in-frame clones and lacks some. The repertoire holds 810,000 or so clones, with under 20% as singletons. The sequenced material came from naive CD4+ T cells from blood. Source of these receptors: a woman younger than 30 in good health.

This clone was seen a handful of times. This chain joins TRBV11-2 and TRBJ2-2; 13 bases align to TRBD2. The CDR3 totals 15 residues. Trimming removed 5 bases from V and 5 bases from J; junction bases left unmatched: 2. Germline-derived CDR1 and CDR2 are SGHAT and FQNNGV. The CDR3 DNA follows: TGTGCCAGCAGCCGACTAGCGGGAGGAACCGGGGAGCTGTTTTTT. Translated: CASSRLAGGTGELFF.

This clone was seen many times. Distinct nucleotide sequences in the sample also encode this CDR3. The chain has TRBV7-2 and TRBJ2-3; no clear D. Germline CDR1 SGHTA, CDR2 FQGNSA. Trimming took 3 bases from V and 2 from J, leaving 0 bases between them. This CDR3 spans 11 amino acids. This chain's CDR3 is CASSFTDTQYF. The CDR3 nucleotides are TGTGCCAGCAGCTTCACAGATACGCAGTATTTT.

The gene calls are TRBV5-1 and TRBJ2-5, with D possibly matching TRBD1 (5 bases). This CDR3 is built from 15 residues. V was cut by 4 bases and J by 0 bases, with 13 bases left in between. Per the germline V gene, CDR1 is SGHRS and CDR2 is YFSETQ. CDR3 in amino acids: CASSGQPGNQETQYF. CDR3 DNA sequence: TGCGCCAGCAGCGGACAACCAGGGAACCAAGAGACCCAGTACTTC.